This entry lists 24 T cell receptor beta chains sequenced from one sample in a study of regulatory T cells in long-lasting Graves disease. Library construction for TCR beta used iRepertoire HTBI primers and Arm-PCR of CDR3 regions. TCRdb re-derived calls from the multiplex PCR reads in MiXCR, one entry per CDR3 protein. Of around 460,000 distinct CDR3 sequences in the sample, 22% were seen once. Time point in this sample: persistent/refractory GD, antithyroid drugs over 5 years with positive TRAb. From PBMCs, RNA was extracted and then used to make the TCR library. The material was peripheral blood mononuclear cells (PBMCs), obtained when the disease was refractory, from a patient treated with antithyroid drugs. The receptor set was obtained from a female donor with Graves disease.

This chain uses TRBV9 with TRBJ2-2; TRBD1 might be the D (6 bases). CDR3 length: 14 amino acids. From germline, CDR1 is SGDLS and CDR2 YYNGEE. V lost 3 bases and J 2 bases, leaving 8 bases between the germline ends. The CDR3 is CASSEDSNTGELFF. CDR3 sequence (DNA): TGTGCCAGCAGCGAGGACAGCAACACCGGGGAGCTGTTTTTT.

The chain uses TRBV30 and TRBJ1-2; D is uncertain. The CDR3 runs to 15 residues. Trimming removed 0 bases from V and 0 bases from J, with 11 bases in between. Germline V gene lookup returns CDR1 GTSNPN and CDR2 SVGIG (reference sequence). CDR3 loop: CAWSVRQVANYGYTF. CDR3 nucleotides: TGTGCCTGGAGTGTACGGCAGGTAGCTAACTATGGCTACACCTTC.

This clonotype was seen a handful of times. This chain joins TRBV6-1 and TRBJ1-3; D unclear. Germline V gene sequence: CDR1 MNHNS, CDR2 SASEGT. The CDR3 covers 13 residues. V was pared by 6 bases and J by 2 bases, with 8 bases between. The chain's CDR3 is CASRLGAGNTIYF. The DNA of the CDR3 is TGTGCCAGCAGGTTGGGTGCTGGAAACACCATATATTTT.

Ten or more counts support this clonotype. The rearrangement links TRBV12-3 or TRBV12-4 to TRBJ2-2; 8 bases line up with TRBD1. J was trimmed by 9 bases and V by 5 bases; bases with no gene match: 5. This CDR3 region has 13 residues. The CDR3 coding sequence is TGTGCCAGCAGTCCCGGACAGGGAAGGGAGCTGTTTTTT. It yields the protein CASSPGQGRELFF.

The sample holds many counts of this clonotype. The chain combines TRBV6-1 with TRBJ1-5; D is uncertain. CDR3 length: 12 residues. Trimming pared 6 bases from V and 7 bases from J, leaving 10 bases between. Germline V lookup: CDR1 MNHNS, CDR2 SASEGT. This CDR3 is CASSPFEQPQHF. CDR3 sequence (DNA): TGTGCCAGCAGCCCTTTTGAGCAGCCCCAGCATTTT.

This clonotype showed up just a few times. The V gene is TRBV5-1, the J gene TRBJ1-5; 7 bases match TRBD1. CDR1 is SGHRS and CDR2 is YFSETQ in the germline V gene. The CDR3 runs to 11 residues. V dropped 9 bases and J dropped 13; count of bases not matched to a gene: 10. CDR3 residues: CAIENRGLQHF. The CDR3, as DNA: TGCGCCATCGAAAACAGGGGACTTCAGCATTTT.

This clonotype has ten or more counts. J is TRBJ1-5 and V is TRBV7-8, with D possibly being TRBD1 (6 bases). The CDR3 runs 14 residues. Trimming removed 5 bases from V and 8 bases from J, with 16 bases in between. Germline assignment: CDR1 SGHVS and CDR2 FQNEAQ. The CDR3: CASSPGGGDEPQHF. In nucleotides, the CDR3 is TGTGCCAGCAGCCCTGGGGGGGGCGACGAGCCCCAGCATTTT.

V usage is TRBV7-9 and J usage is TRBJ1-4; possible D gene TRBD1, 6 bases. The CDR3 has 14 amino acids. V was trimmed by 5 bases and J by 6 bases, leaving 13 bases between them. From germline, CDR1 is SEHNR and CDR2 FQNEAQ (reference sequence). The chain's CDR3 is CASSILGADEKLFF. The CDR3 coding sequence is TGTGCCAGCAGCATTTTGGGGGCTGATGAAAAACTGTTTTTT. Combining the CDR3 with reference TRBV7-9 and TRBJ1-4 gives the whole variable domain DTGVSQNPRHKITKRGQNVTFRCDPISEHNRLYWYRQTLGQGPEFLTYFQNEAQLEKSRLLSDRFSAERPKGSFSTLEIQRTEQGDSAMYLCASSILGADEKLFFGSGTQLSVL.

In this sample, this clonotype turned up a few times. This chain joins TRBV7-2 and TRBJ2-5, with 7 bases that match TRBD1. V gave up 6 bases and J gave up 5 bases; unmatched junction bases: 12. Germline-derived CDR1 and CDR2 are SGHTA and FQGNSA. CDR3 length: 15 residues. CDR3 in amino acids: CASSQRPGQRETQYF. In DNA, the CDR3 is TGTGCCAGCAGTCAAAGACCGGGACAGAGGGAGACCCAGTACTTC.

The chain links TRBV15 to TRBJ2-4, with TRBD2 as a possible D gene (6 bases). Germline V gene sequence: CDR1 LNHNV, CDR2 YYDKDF (reference sequence). This CDR3 spans 16 amino acids. Trimming left V 4 bases short and J 0 bases short, with 13 bases between. The DNA for the CDR3 is TGTGCCACCAGCAACCCGGGACTGGTAGCCAAAAACATTCAGTACTTC. Translated, it gives CATSNPGLVAKNIQYF.

In its sample, this clonotype was seen a few times. The gene calls are TRBV6-2 or TRBV6-3 and TRBJ2-5; 12 nucleotides match TRBD2. The CDR3 has 16 residues. Germline V gene lookup returns CDR1 MNHEY and CDR2 SVGEGT. The V and J ends lost 4 bases and 5 bases, in that order; junction bases with no gene match: 8. DNA for the CDR3: TGTGCCAGCAGTTCTCCCCTAGCGGGAGGGCCGGAGACCCAGTACTTC. This encodes CASSSPLAGGPETQYF.

This clonotype came up a few times. The chain is built from TRBV4-2 and TRBJ2-2; TRBD2 matches at 11 bases. CDR1 LGHNA and CDR2 YNFKEQ come from the germline V gene. With V trimmed by 6 bases and J by 0 bases, 9 bases remained unmatched. This CDR3 spans 18 amino acids. As DNA, the CDR3 is TGTGCCAGCAGTTACGGACTAGCGGGCACTGCGAACACCGGGGAGCTGTTTTTT. Translated: CASSYGLAGTANTGELFF.

This clonotype was counted a few times. The chain carries TRBV9 and TRBJ2-5, with a possible D match to TRBD1 (6 bases). V was trimmed by 0 bases and J by 1 base, leaving 10 bases between them. Germline CDR1 is SGDLS and CDR2 is YYNGEE. This CDR3 has 15 amino acids. The CDR3 loop is CASSVGRGPQETQYF. DNA for the CDR3: TGTGCCAGCAGCGTAGGCAGGGGCCCCCAAGAGACCCAGTACTTC.

As concerns this clonotype: This may stem from a read error, because a much larger clone lies one nucleotide away. The chain links TRBV28 to TRBJ2-7, with D unresolved. Trimming pared 6 bases from V and 9 bases from J, leaving 18 bases between. The CDR3 runs 13 residues. Germline V lookup: CDR1 MDHEN, CDR2 SYDVKM. In DNA form, the CDR3 reads TGTGCCAGCAGCTGGCGGACGGGCCAGGCGCAGTACTTC. Protein sequence: CASSWRTGQAQYF.

For this clonotype: A single base separates this from a much larger clone, so it may be a read error. This chain connects TRBV20-1 to TRBJ1-6; possible D gene TRBD1, 5 bases. Germline values: CDR1 DFQATT, CDR2 SNEGSKA (reference sequence). The CDR3 consists of 13 residues. Trimming pared 6 bases from V and 10 bases from J, leaving 16 bases between. Written as DNA, the CDR3 is TGCAGTGCCCCCAGGGATGATGGATCACCCCTCCACTTT. Amino acids: CSAPRDDGSPLHF.

This clonotype was seen at least ten times. The chain carries TRBV7-2 and TRBJ2-5, with 8 bases fitting TRBD1. Trimming cost V 5 bases and J 2 bases; bases outside gene matches: 4. Germline CDR1 reads SGHTA; CDR2 reads FQGNSA. This CDR3 region has 14 residues. The CDR3 region is CASSPRTGQETQYF. The CDR3 coding sequence is TGTGCCAGCAGCCCCCGGACAGGGCAAGAGACCCAGTACTTC. Looking up the rest from reference TRBV7-2 and TRBJ2-5 gives the full variable domain: GAGVSQSPSNKVTEKGKDVELRCDPISGHTALYWYRQSLGQGLEFLIYFQGNSAPDKSGLPSDRFSAERTGGSVSTLTIQRTQQEDSAVYLCASSPRTGQETQYFGPGTRLLVL.

There are many counts of this clonotype. This chain connects TRBV6-2 or TRBV6-3 to TRBJ2-7; 7 bases fit TRBD1. The J segment lost 3 bases and the V segment lost 0 bases, leaving 5 bases of the junction unmatched. Germline assignment: CDR1 MNHEY and CDR2 SVGEGT. The CDR3 length is 15 residues. This CDR3 is CASSYSSTGRYEQYF. CDR3 DNA sequence: TGTGCCAGCAGTTACTCATCGACAGGGCGCTACGAGCAGTACTTC.

This clonotype was counted a few times. This sequence joins TRBV12-3 or TRBV12-4 and TRBJ2-2, with no clear D. The CDR3 consists of 14 residues. The germline V and J ends were trimmed by 5 bases and 6 bases, with 13 bases remaining between them. This CDR3 reads CASSLPSRAGELFF. The CDR3 DNA reads TGTGCCAGCAGTCTACCTAGTCGAGCCGGGGAGCTGTTTTTT.

As to this clonotype: Given the absence of the conserved phenylalanine or tryptophan at the CDR3 end, a read error is likely. The chain recombines TRBV15 with TRBJ1-1; D gene uncertain. Germline V gene data show CDR1 as LNHNV and CDR2 as YYDKDF (reference sequence). The V gene lost 2 bases and the J gene lost 1 base, with 11 bases spanning the gap. CDR3 length: 15 amino acids. Here the CDR3 reads CATSRSGEANTEAFL. The CDR3 coding sequence is TGTGCCACCAGCAGATCGGGTGAGGCGAACACTGAAGCTTTCCTT.

The chain carries TRBV20-1 and TRBJ2-7; D may match TRBD1 or TRBD2 (6 bases each). The CDR3 is made up of 14 amino acids. Trimming cost V 6 bases and J 7 bases, with 22 bases left between them. Germline V gives CDR1 DFQATT, CDR2 SNEGSKA (reference sequence). In DNA form, the CDR3 reads TGCAGTGCAGAGAGGGGGGAGCAAACGGGGGAGCAGTACTTC. It codes for CSAERGEQTGEQYF.

This clonotype was recorded many times. The chain employs TRBV29-1 and TRBJ1-1; D might be TRBD1 (5 bases). Germline V gene sequence: CDR1 SQVTM, CDR2 ANQGSEA. V lost 5 bases to trimming and J lost 4 bases, with 14 bases between them. The CDR3 consists of 13 residues. The CDR3 protein is CSVSTGGSTEAFF. Written as DNA, the CDR3 is TGCAGCGTTTCAACGGGGGGGAGCACTGAAGCTTTCTTT.

The sample holds many counts of this clonotype. This chain connects TRBV12-3 or TRBV12-4 to TRBJ2-7; possibly TRBD1 for D (6 bases). The length of the CDR3 is 13 residues. V lost 4 bases and J lost 0, with 7 bases in between. The CDR3 DNA reads as TGTGCCAGCAGTTCAGGGGCCTCCTACGAGCAGTACTTC. Encoded protein: CASSSGASYEQYF.

This clonotype was picked up many times. The chain carries TRBV28 and TRBJ1-2, with D tentatively TRBD1 (5 bases). Trimming removed 4 bases from V and 7 bases from J, with 19 bases in between. This CDR3 comprises 15 residues. Germline values: CDR1 MDHEN, CDR2 SYDVKM. For the CDR3, the DNA is TGTGCCAGCAGTTGGGGGTCGGGCAGGGAGGGTGGCTACACCTTC. Translating it yields CASSWGSGREGGYTF.

This clonotype turned up a few times. The chain employs TRBV11-1 and TRBJ1-3, with no clear D. Trimming took off 8 bases at V and 4 bases at J, with 9 bases between the two ends. CDR1 is SGHAT, CDR2 FQDESV, per germline (reference sequence). The CDR3 runs to 12 residues. The CDR3 sequence is CASGAVGNTIYF. The CDR3 region has the DNA TGTGCCAGCGGAGCAGTCGGAAACACCATATATTTT.